Presented here are 9 T cell receptor beta chains from one specimen sequenced in a study of T-cell reconstitution after alpha-beta-depleted transplantation in children. Molecular barcoding with unique molecular identifiers was used for the TCRbeta library. TCRdb re-called the PCR reads through MiXCR, storing one row per CDR3 protein. In the table there are around 76,000 distinct CDR3 sequences, around a sixth of which are singletons. Here the sequenced sample was PBMCs, mostly from graft donor cells, taken 360 days after TCRalphabeta/CD19-depleted stem cell transplant. Every receptor here comes from a male patient aged 2-10 years who had a stem cell transplant for acute lymphoblastic leukemia, so the T cells may come from the graft donor.

DNA of the CDR3: TGCAGTGCCCCTGGACAGGGCACTGAAGCTTTCTTT. Translating gives CSAPGQGTEAFF. V gene TRBV20-1 combines with J gene TRBJ1-1; TRBD1 matches at 8 bases. CDR3 size: 12 residues. Per germline, CDR1 DFQATT and CDR2 SNEGSKA (reference sequence). V shed 6 bases, J shed 4 bases, and the junction held 4 bases outside the gene matches.

The V and J genes are TRBV6-2 or TRBV6-3 and TRBJ1-1, with D possibly TRBD1 on 6 matching bases. From germline, CDR1 is MNHEY and CDR2 SVGEGT. The CDR3 is 15 amino acids. V lost 2 bases, J lost 4 bases, and 14 bases lay in between. CDR3: CASSYPNTGITEAFF. For the CDR3, the DNA is TGTGCCAGCAGTTACCCCAATACAGGGATCACTGAAGCTTTCTTT.

This clonotype was found many times. J is TRBJ2-7 and V is TRBV18, with 9 bases aligning to TRBD1. The germline CDR1 and CDR2 sequences are KGHSH and LQKENI. Trimming removed 3 bases from V and 2 bases from J; junction bases left unmatched: 5. CDR3 size: 15 residues. The CDR3 loop reads CASSPPGQGPYEQYF. The CDR3 coding sequence is TGTGCCAGCTCACCTCCGGGACAGGGTCCCTACGAGCAGTACTTC.

V gene TRBV10-3 combines with J gene TRBJ2-5, with a possible D match to TRBD1 (7 bases). The germline CDR1 and CDR2 sequences are ENHRY and SYGVKD. Trimming shortened V by 1 base and J by 1 base, and 13 bases separated the two germline ends. The CDR3 sequence is 16 residues long. The CDR3 sequence is CAISEWAGQSQETQYF. The CDR3 DNA is TGTGCCATCAGTGAGTGGGCGGGACAGTCCCAAGAGACCCAGTACTTC.

The chain employs TRBV19 and TRBJ2-1; D perhaps matches TRBD1 (5 bases). Germline CDR1 is LNHDA and CDR2 is SQIVND (reference sequence). V was shortened by 6 bases and J by 6 bases, with 12 bases between the two germline ends. The CDR3 is 13 amino acids. The CDR3 loop is CASSEGVVNEQFF. CDR3 nucleotide sequence: TGTGCCAGTAGCGAAGGGGTAGTCAATGAGCAGTTCTTC.

This rearrangement joins TRBV7-6 to TRBJ1-1, with TRBD1 matching 8 bases. This CDR3 contains 13 residues. Germline CDR1 is SGHVS and CDR2 is FNYEAQ. V was clipped by 2 bases and J by 5 bases; unmatched bases: 1. The CDR3 DNA sequence: TGTGCCAGCAGCTTATACAGGGGGACTGAAGCTTTCTTT. Translation: CASSLYRGTEAFF.

The chain recombines TRBV9 with TRBJ2-6; 9 bases map to TRBD2. CDR1 is SGDLS, CDR2 YYNGEE, per germline. This CDR3 comprises 17 residues. V lost 4 bases to trimming and J lost 4 bases; unmatched junction nucleotides: 9. The chain's CDR3 is CASSPSSGKGGANVLTF. The DNA of the CDR3 is TGTGCCAGCAGCCCCTCTAGCGGGAAGGGGGGGGCCAACGTCCTGACTTTC.

This clonotype has a handful of counts. This chain joins TRBV12-3 or TRBV12-4 and TRBJ2-3; 7 bases are a match to TRBD1. The ends lost 6 bases at V and 1 base at J; junction bases unmatched: 10. The CDR3 sequence is 16 residues long. CDR3 residues: CASSRTTGSGTDTQYF. The CDR3 DNA sequence: TGTGCCAGCAGCCGAACGACAGGGAGTGGCACAGATACGCAGTATTTT.

The CDR3 DNA is TGTGCCAGCAGCTTCGGGCAGGGGGCGTCTGAGCAGTACTTC. It is translated as CASSFGQGASEQYF. The J gene is TRBJ2-7, the V gene TRBV7-9; 8 nucleotides align to TRBD1. The V and J ends lost 3 bases and 7 bases, in that order; junction bases with no gene match: 8. Germline V gives CDR1 SEHNR, CDR2 FQNEAQ (reference sequence). The CDR3 runs 14 residues.